These 5 T cell receptor beta chains share one sample of origin, sequenced in a study of control samples from healthy donors and cancer patients. Clones were read by immunoSEQ multiplex PCR, and TCRdb kept only the in-frame ones, dropping some. This table has approximately 150,000 clones, more than 85% appearing once. The sample taken for sequencing was blood. The receptors come from a woman in her 40s in good health.

The genes are TRBV20-1 and TRBJ1-1; D gene ambiguous. V was pared by 6 bases and J by 0 bases, with 5 bases between. The CDR3 runs to 11 residues. CDR1 DFQATT and CDR2 SNEGSKA come from the germline V gene (reference sequence). In DNA, the CDR3 is TGCAGTGCGAGCATGAACACTGAAGCTTTCTTT. Its translation is CSASMNTEAFF.

The chain recombines TRBV6-6 with TRBJ2-3; 10 nucleotides align to TRBD2. This CDR3 has 15 residues. With 6 bases clipped from V and 0 bases from J, the junction kept 3 bases outside the gene matches. Germline V gene data show CDR1 as MNHNY and CDR2 as SVGAGI (reference sequence). Here the CDR3 reads CASSSSGGSTDTQYF. Written as DNA, the CDR3 is TGTGCCAGCAGCTCTAGCGGGGGTAGCACAGATACGCAGTATTTT.

The rearrangement joins TRBV4-1 to TRBJ2-7; 9 bases match TRBD1. Germline CDR1 and CDR2: MGHRA and YSYEKL. This CDR3 comprises 15 residues. The V segment lost 4 bases and the J segment 5 bases; nucleotides outside the gene matches: 9. In DNA form, the CDR3 reads TGCGCCAGCAGCCCCTTCCGGGACAGGGTCGACGAGCAGTACTTC. Amino acids: CASSPFRDRVDEQYF.

The chain joins TRBV19 to TRBJ1-2; D possibly corresponds to TRBD1 (6 bases). With 5 bases removed from V and 6 bases from J, the gap between germline ends came to 13 bases. The CDR3 contains 13 residues. Germline V gene sequence: CDR1 LNHDA, CDR2 SQIVND (reference sequence). For the CDR3, the DNA is TGTGCCAGTAGTTACGGTGGGGGCGATGGCTACACCTTC. It translates to CASSYGGGDGYTF. Full variable domain (rest looked up from reference TRBV19 and TRBJ1-2): DGGITQSPKYLFRKEGQNVTLSCEQNLNHDAMYWYRQDPGQGLRLIYYSQIVNDFQKGDIAEGYSVSREKKESFPLTVTSAQKNPTAFYLCASSYGGGDGYTFGSGTRLTVV.

The V and J genes are TRBV5-1 and TRBJ1-4, with D maybe TRBD1 (6 bases). CDR1 is SGHRS and CDR2 is YFSETQ in the germline V gene. CDR3 length: 15 residues. Between the trimmed V and J ends, which lost 4 bases and 5 bases, there was a span of 15 bases. The CDR3 loop reads CASSTEGGLNEKLFF. CDR3 sequence (DNA): TGCGCCAGCAGCACCGAGGGGGGGCTGAATGAAAAACTGTTTTTT.